One and the same sample provided the 24 T cell receptor beta chains below, sequenced in a study of vaccination and CD4 T cells after COVID-19. Stated treatment: roughly 10-day PBMC culture with coronavirus spike peptide pools or control peptides (ViraFEST assay). Sequencing of DNA taken from cultured CD4+ T cells relied on the Oncomine TCR Beta short-read assay. MiXCR, applied by TCRdb to the PCR reads, yields one record per CDR3 protein. This sample has 12,000 or so distinct CDR3 sequences, with roughly 80% found just once. These receptors have no known antigen. Sequenced sample: CD4+ T cells from blood, cultured in vitro. The receptors here all came from a human donor who had recovered from COVID-19.

V usage is TRBV10-3 and J usage is TRBJ2-5, with D maybe TRBD2 (6 bases). CDR1 is ENHRY and CDR2 is SYGVKD in the germline V gene. Trimming removed 1 base from V and 5 bases from J, with 17 bases in between. The length of the CDR3 is 16 residues. The CDR3 sequence is CAISELEGVRSETQYF. The CDR3 DNA sequence: TGTGCCATCAGTGAGTTGGAGGGAGTAAGATCCGAGACCCAGTACTTC.

V gene TRBV9 combines with J gene TRBJ1-2; D possibly corresponds to TRBD1 (5 bases). Trimming cost V 3 bases and J 0 bases, with 9 bases left between them. The germline CDR1 and CDR2 sequences are SGDLS and YYNGEE. There are 14 residues in the CDR3. As DNA, the CDR3 is TGTGCCAGCAGCGGTGCAGGGACTAACTATGGCTACACCTTC. Translation gives CASSGAGTNYGYTF.

This chain joins TRBV15 and TRBJ2-1; D gene uncertain. Deletions cut 3 bases from V and 2 bases from J, with 17 bases between. Germline CDR1 and CDR2: LNHNV and YYDKDF (reference sequence). This CDR3 comprises 17 residues. Here the CDR3 DNA reads TGTGCCACCAGCAGTAGTAAATCAGGTGATGCCTACAATGAGCAGTTCTTC. This gives the protein CATSSSKSGDAYNEQFF. The variable domain in full, with the rest retrieved from reference TRBV15 and TRBJ2-1, is DAMVIQNPRYQVTQFGKPVTLSCSQTLNHNVMYWYQQKSSQAPKLLFHYYDKDFNNEADTPDNFQSRRPNTSFCFLDIRSPGLGDTAMYLCATSSSKSGDAYNEQFFGPGTRLTVL.

This clonotype was picked up a small number of times. The chain couples TRBV7-2 to TRBJ1-1, with D hard to call. The germline V gene encodes CDR1 SGHTA and CDR2 FQGNSA. Trimming took 5 bases from V and 1 from J, leaving 8 bases between them. This CDR3 is built from 13 residues. The DNA for the CDR3 is TGTGCCAGCAGCCCCCACCAGAACACTGAAGCTTTCTTT. Protein sequence: CASSPHQNTEAFF. Variable domain in full (rest from reference TRBV7-2 and TRBJ1-1): GAGVSQSPSNKVTEKGKDVELRCDPISGHTALYWYRQSLGQGLEFLIYFQGNSAPDKSGLPSDRFSAERTGGSVSTLTIQRTQQEDSAVYLCASSPHQNTEAFFGQGTRLTVV.

The chain combines TRBV25-1 with TRBJ1-1; 11 positions agree with TRBD1. Germline lookup yields CDR1 MGHDK and CDR2 SYGVNS. There are 17 residues in the CDR3. V was clipped by 4 bases and J by 4 bases; unmatched bases: 11. The CDR3 spells CASSGGQGEIRGTEAFF. In nucleotides, the CDR3 is TGTGCCAGCAGTGGGGGACAGGGGGAGATACGGGGCACTGAAGCTTTCTTT.

The sample holds one count of this clonotype. The chain employs TRBV27 and TRBJ2-7; 9 nucleotides line up with TRBD1. V trimming: 7 bases; J trimming: 9 bases; junction bases outside the gene matches: 13. Germline V gene data show CDR1 as MNHEY and CDR2 as SMNVEV (reference sequence). The CDR3 is 14 residues long. CDR3 residues: CASTRQGGDRGQYF. The DNA for the CDR3 is TGTGCCAGCACTCGACAGGGGGGTGATCGGGGGCAGTACTTC.

The CDR3 spells CAWSVRDHSPLHF. The CDR3 region has the DNA TGTGCCTGGAGTGTAAGGGACCATTCACCCCTCCACTTT. The chain uses TRBV30 and TRBJ1-6, with D possibly being TRBD1 (5 bases). The CDR3 spans 13 residues. V was cut by 0 bases and J by 8 bases, with 8 bases left in between. The germline V gene has CDR1 GTSNPN and CDR2 SVGIG (reference sequence).

V is TRBV7-6 and J is TRBJ2-7, with D unclear. V gave up 5 bases and J gave up 1 base, with 15 bases separating them. The CDR3 length is 15 residues. Per germline, CDR1 SGHVS and CDR2 FNYEAQ. The chain's CDR3 is CASSPAELESYEQYF. The CDR3 region has the DNA TGTGCCAGCAGCCCCGCGGAGTTGGAATCCTACGAGCAGTACTTC.

The chain carries TRBV7-2 and TRBJ2-1; tentative D call: TRBD2 (6 bases). Trimming stripped 5 bases from V and 1 base from J, with 12 bases between. The CDR3 consists of 15 residues. The V gene's germline CDR1 is SGHTA and CDR2 FQGNSA. The chain's CDR3 is CASSLRLVSYNEQFF. In DNA, the CDR3 is TGTGCCAGCAGCCTCCGACTAGTATCCTACAATGAGCAGTTCTTC.

The chain links TRBV20-1 to TRBJ2-3, with D unclear. The V gene lost 3 bases and the J gene lost 5 bases, with 9 bases spanning the gap. The CDR3 has 12 amino acids. The germline V gene encodes CDR1 DFQATT and CDR2 SNEGSKA (reference sequence). Here the CDR3 DNA reads TGCAGTGCTAGCGGCAGAGGAGATACGCAGTATTTT. This sequence encodes CSASGRGDTQYF.

This clonotype was observed once. The V and J genes are TRBV2 and TRBJ1-6, with D unresolved. This CDR3 comprises 11 residues. The V end lost 8 bases, the J end lost 8 bases, and 7 bases lay between the germline ends. CDR1 and CDR2 (germline): SNHLY, FYNNEI. For the CDR3, the DNA is TGTGCCAGCCGGGAGCATTCACCCCTCCACTTT. Residues: CASREHSPLHF.

The chain employs TRBV7-3 and TRBJ2-7; a weak D match, TRBD2 (6 bases). The CDR3 is 12 amino acids. Germline V gene lookup returns CDR1 SGHTA and CDR2 FQGTGA. V was trimmed by 3 bases and J by 6 bases, leaving 9 bases between them. The CDR3 protein is CASSFGGGEQYF. The DNA for the CDR3 is TGTGCCAGCAGCTTCGGGGGTGGCGAGCAGTACTTC.

The DNA of the CDR3 is TGTGCCACCAGCAGAGGATTAGGTTCTGCGAAAGGACAGAACAATGAGCAGTTCTTC. It specifies CATSRGLGSAKGQNNEQFF. This chain connects TRBV15 to TRBJ2-1, with TRBD1 as a possible D gene (6 bases). CDR3 size: 19 residues. The V end lost 1 base, the J end lost 5 bases, and 24 bases lay between the germline ends. Germline CDR1 reads LNHNV; CDR2 reads YYDKDF (reference sequence).

The chain couples TRBV6-1 to TRBJ2-7; TRBD2 matches 9 bases. Germline V gene data show CDR1 as MNHNS and CDR2 as SASEGT. V shed 6 bases and J 6 bases; nucleotides not matched to a gene: 12. The length of the CDR3 is 15 residues. In nucleotides, the CDR3 is TGTGCCAGCAGCCAAACTGGACTAGCGTCGGGCGAGCAGTACTTC. The encoded protein is CASSQTGLASGEQYF.

By its share, this clonotype is medium-sized. The chain joins TRBV11-3 to TRBJ2-1, with 12 bases aligning to TRBD2. The CDR3 extends over 16 amino acids. V lost 5 bases to trimming and J lost 5 bases; unmatched junction nucleotides: 7. Germline V gene sequence: CDR1 SGHNT, CDR2 YENEEA. Written as DNA, the CDR3 is TGTGCCAGCAGCCCTGGAACTAGCGGGAGGCACAATGAGCAGTTCTTC. It specifies CASSPGTSGRHNEQFF. Drawing the rest from reference TRBV11-3 and TRBJ2-1, the complete variable domain is EAGVVQSPRYKIIEKKQPVAFWCNPISGHNTLYWYLQNLGQGPELLIRYENEEAVDDSQLPKDRFSAERLKGVDSTLKIQPAELGDSAVYLCASSPGTSGRHNEQFFGPGTRLTVL.

A single count supports this clonotype. The chain employs TRBV27 and TRBJ1-3, with 8 bases aligning to TRBD1. The CDR3 has 15 residues. The trim removed 5 bases at V and 2 bases at J, leaving 5 bases unmatched. The V gene's germline CDR1 is MNHEY and CDR2 SMNVEV (reference sequence). The CDR3 DNA reads TGTGCCAGCAGTCCGCCGGACAGGGCTGGAAACACCATATATTTT. Encoded protein: CASSPPDRAGNTIYF.

For the CDR3, the DNA is TGTGCCAGCAGCCCACTCGGATTGTCTACTAGCGAGAACACCGGGGAGCTGTTTTTT. Translating gives CASSPLGLSTSENTGELFF. V gene TRBV7-9 combines with J gene TRBJ2-2; the match to TRBD2 covers 7 bases. This CDR3 contains 19 residues. Germline CDR1 reads SEHNR; CDR2 reads FQNEAQ (reference sequence). The V segment lost 5 bases and the J segment 1 base; nucleotides outside the gene matches: 16.

The rearrangement uses TRBV20-1 and TRBJ2-2; D possibly corresponds to TRBD2 (6 bases). The V and J ends lost 3 bases and 2 bases respectively, with 16 bases between them. Germline V gene data show CDR1 as DFQATT and CDR2 as SNEGSKA (reference sequence). CDR3 length equals 16 residues. Written as DNA, the CDR3 is TGCAGTGCTAGTTTCCGATGGGGGGTCAACACCGGGGAGCTGTTTTTT. This encodes CSASFRWGVNTGELFF.

This chain uses TRBV27 with TRBJ1-2; no firm D call. Germline loops: CDR1 MNHEY, CDR2 SMNVEV (reference sequence). V lost 6 bases and J lost 2, with 16 bases in between. The CDR3 contains 15 residues. In DNA form, the CDR3 reads TGTGCCAGCAGCCCAATCACCGCACGGAACTATGGCTACACCTTC. Amino acid sequence: CASSPITARNYGYTF.

The CDR3 here is CSADDPGRTSGRDEQFF. The DNA for the CDR3 is TGCAGTGCTGACGACCCGGGCAGGACTAGCGGGAGAGATGAGCAGTTCTTC. V gene TRBV20-1 combines with J gene TRBJ2-1, with TRBD2 matching 13 bases. Losses at the gene ends were 5 bases for V and 8 bases for J; bases not matched to a gene: 15. CDR1 and CDR2 from the germline V gene are DFQATT and SNEGSKA (reference sequence). This CDR3 contains 17 residues.

The CDR3 region has the DNA TGTGCCAGCAGTTACGGCGGGAGCGGAGCCGGGGAGCTGTTTTTT. It is translated as CASSYGGSGAGELFF. The chain employs TRBV6-5 and TRBJ2-2; 7 nucleotides align to TRBD2. Unmatched junction bases numbered 6, after V lost 2 bases and J lost 6 bases. The germline gives CDR1 MNHEY, CDR2 SVGAGI. The CDR3 sequence is 15 residues long.

The rearrangement joins TRBV11-2 to TRBJ2-3, with unresolved D. V dropped 0 bases and J dropped 8 bases, with 12 bases sitting between them. This CDR3 contains 14 residues. The germline V gene encodes CDR1 SGHAT and CDR2 FQNNGV. CDR3 region: CASSLDPAGGTQYF. In DNA, the CDR3 is TGTGCCAGCAGCTTAGATCCCGCCGGTGGTACGCAGTATTTT.

This sequence joins TRBV7-2 and TRBJ2-5; no clear D. The CDR3 is made up of 11 amino acids. The germline V gene encodes CDR1 SGHTA and CDR2 FQGNSA. V lost 2 bases, J lost 4 bases, and 2 bases lay in between. The CDR3 DNA is TGTGCCAGCAGCTTATCAGAGACCCAGTACTTC. Its translation: CASSLSETQYF.

V gene TRBV7-2 combines with J gene TRBJ2-7, with TRBD1 identical over 10 bases. The CDR3 is 14 residues long. Germline V gene sequence: CDR1 SGHTA, CDR2 FQGNSA. The V and J ends lost 3 bases and 6 bases, in that order; junction bases with no gene match: 5. CDR3 region: CASSFRDRGAEQYF. The CDR3 DNA reads TGTGCCAGCAGCTTCCGGGACAGGGGCGCCGAGCAGTACTTC.